Shown below are 19 T cell receptor beta chains from a single sample sequenced in a study of T cell responses to AZD1222 COVID-19 vaccine (dated by TCRdb to about 2021). Library preparation employed the immunoSEQ multiplex PCR assay. TCRdb took this table from immuneACCESS and kept in-frame rearrangements with V and J called. Such tables lack part of the clones; where checked against another copy, unresolved V genes explain under half of the gap, and the rest is unexplained. A total of 55,000 to 85,000 clones appear in this sample, 84% of them only once. Around 9.8% of the sample belongs to the ten largest clones. The time point tag for this specimen amounts to: baseline before first vaccination. The sequences come from peripheral blood, collected on day 0 of AZD1222 vaccination. The receptors were gathered from an adult in good health.

The chain combines TRBV5-4 with TRBJ2-7, with D perhaps matching TRBD1 (5 bases). This CDR3 is built from 14 residues. Germline V CDR1 and CDR2: SGHNT, YYREEE (reference sequence). The germline V and J ends were trimmed by 0 bases and 2 bases, with 9 bases remaining between them. The CDR3 is CASSLGDSPYEQYF. For the CDR3, the DNA is TGTGCCAGCAGCTTGGGTGACAGCCCCTACGAGCAGTACTTC.

The rearrangement joins TRBV20-1 to TRBJ1-4, with D unresolved. Germline CDR1 reads DFQATT; CDR2 reads SNEGSKA (reference sequence). V was clipped by 3 bases and J by 5 bases, with 10 bases between them. CDR3 length: 13 residues. Written as DNA, the CDR3 is TGCAGTGCTAGTGAGGGATTAAATGAAAAACTGTTTTTT. Translating it yields CSASEGLNEKLFF.

The rearrangement joins TRBV29-1 to TRBJ2-1; D tentatively fits TRBD1 or TRBD2 (6 bases each). Deletions cut 7 bases from V and 6 bases from J, with 16 bases between. Germline V CDR1 and CDR2: SQVTM, ANQGSEA. The CDR3 has 13 residues. CDR3 DNA: TGCAGCGCCCGCGGGAACAGGGCCAATGAGCAGTTCTTC. Its protein is CSARGNRANEQFF.

The rearrangement joins TRBV7-2 to TRBJ2-5, with D unresolved. Looked up from germline, CDR1 is SGHTA and CDR2 is FQGNSA. CDR3 length: 13 residues. The V end was cut by 1 base, the J end by 2 bases, with 5 bases between. The CDR3 DNA sequence: TGTGCCAGCAGCTTAGTGGAGCAAGAGACCCAGTACTTC. Encoded protein: CASSLVEQETQYF.

V is TRBV3-1 (or the pseudogene TRBV3-2) and J is TRBJ1-6; TRBD1 agrees at 7 bases. V lost 4 bases, J lost 7 bases, and 10 bases stayed unmatched. This CDR3 has 16 amino acids. Germline CDR1 and CDR2: LGHDT and YNNKEL (reference sequence). CDR3 nucleotides: TGTGCCAGCAGCCCACGGGGACAGTTAAGGAATTCACCCCTCCACTTT. Translating gives CASSPRGQLRNSPLHF.

The chain joins TRBV6-5 to TRBJ2-3, with no clear D. The germline V gene encodes CDR1 MNHEY and CDR2 SVGAGI. The CDR3 loop spans 15 amino acids. Trimming took 4 bases from V and 3 from J, leaving 14 bases between them. CDR3 bases: TGTGCCAGCAGTTCAAGGGCAGGTGGGACAGATACGCAGTATTTT. Translating gives CASSSRAGGTDTQYF.

This rearrangement joins TRBV9 to TRBJ2-1; 7 bases are shared with TRBD1. The CDR3 contains 15 residues. V lost 0 bases and J lost 3; bases outside the gene matches: 3. The germline gives CDR1 SGDLS, CDR2 YYNGEE. The CDR3 DNA reads as TGTGCCAGCAGCGTAGACGGGACAGACTACAATGAGCAGTTCTTC. This translates into CASSVDGTDYNEQFF.

The chain employs TRBV3-1 (or the pseudogene TRBV3-2) and TRBJ1-2; TRBD1 matches at 8 bases. Trimming removed 4 bases from V and 5 bases from J; junction bases left unmatched: 3. This CDR3 comprises 13 residues. Looked up from germline, CDR1 is LGHDT and CDR2 is YNNKEL (reference sequence). CDR3 loop: CASSPTGVYGYTF. The CDR3, as DNA: TGTGCCAGCAGCCCGACAGGGGTATATGGCTACACCTTC.

The chain joins TRBV5-4 to TRBJ1-6; D unclear. Germline CDR1 and CDR2: SGHNT and YYREEE (reference sequence). The CDR3 consists of 12 residues. V gave up 0 bases and J gave up 10 bases, with 5 bases separating them. The DNA of the CDR3 is TGTGCCAGCAGCTTGGAACTGTCACCCCTCCACTTT. Translated: CASSLELSPLHF.

The J gene is TRBJ2-1, the V gene TRBV6-5; D may be TRBD2 (6 bases). V dropped 7 bases and J dropped 4 bases, with 14 bases sitting between them. The CDR3 runs to 14 residues. CDR1 is MNHEY and CDR2 is SVGAGI in the germline V gene. CDR3 DNA sequence: TGTGCCAGCACAGCGGGCAGGAATTACAATGAGCAGTTCTTC. Translation: CASTAGRNYNEQFF.

The chain is built from TRBV2 and TRBJ2-3; D not certain. V was trimmed by 2 bases and J by 5 bases, leaving 11 bases between them. This CDR3 contains 14 residues. Germline V gene data show CDR1 as SNHLY and CDR2 as FYNNEI. The CDR3 spells CASSEKGIEDTQYF. Here the CDR3 DNA reads TGTGCCAGCAGTGAAAAGGGTATAGAAGATACGCAGTATTTT.

The V gene is TRBV20-1, the J gene TRBJ1-1; D unresolved. The CDR3 extends over 11 amino acids. Germline values: CDR1 DFQATT, CDR2 SNEGSKA (reference sequence). Trimming pared 2 bases from V and 1 base from J, leaving 2 bases between. The CDR3 loop is CSARRNTEAFF. The CDR3 coding sequence is TGCAGTGCTAGACGGAACACTGAAGCTTTCTTT.

CDR3 region: CAHTPTGVSTEAFF. For the CDR3, the DNA is TGTGCCCACACGCCAACAGGGGTCAGCACTGAAGCTTTCTTT. The gene calls are TRBV30 and TRBJ1-1; 7 bases fit TRBD1. The germline V gene encodes CDR1 GTSNPN and CDR2 SVGIG (reference sequence). The CDR3 covers 14 residues. The ends lost 8 bases at V and 4 bases at J; junction bases unmatched: 13.

The chain employs TRBV28 and TRBJ1-3; the D is unclear. CDR1 and CDR2 from the germline V gene are MDHEN and SYDVKM. The V end lost 3 bases, the J end lost 2 bases, and 8 bases lay between the germline ends. The CDR3 consists of 14 residues. In nucleotides, the CDR3 is TGTGCCAGCAGTTTCGGAGGGACTGGAAACACCATATATTTT. Encoded protein: CASSFGGTGNTIYF. Looking up the rest from reference TRBV28 and TRBJ1-3 gives the full variable domain: DVKVTQSSRYLVKRTGEKVFLECVQDMDHENMFWYRQDPGLGLRLIYFSYDVKMKEKGDIPEGYSVSREKKERFSLILESASTNQTSMYLCASSFGGTGNTIYFGEGSWLTVV.

The rearrangement uses TRBV19 and TRBJ2-5; possibly TRBD1 for D (6 bases). There are 15 residues in the CDR3. Germline CDR1 LNHDA, CDR2 SQIVND (reference sequence). Trimming cost V 2 bases and J 5 bases, with 15 bases left between them. As DNA, the CDR3 is TGTGCCAGTAGTATACAAAGGGGGATTTGGGAGACCCAGTACTTC. It codes for CASSIQRGIWETQYF.

The V and J genes are TRBV11-2 and TRBJ2-5; the D is unclear. Germline CDR1 and CDR2: SGHAT and FQNNGV. The CDR3 is 13 amino acids. Trimming stripped 5 bases from V and 5 bases from J, with 12 bases between. CDR3 protein: CASSPSARETQYF. CDR3 in DNA: TGTGCCAGCAGCCCCTCGGCTAGGGAGACCCAGTACTTC.

The chain combines TRBV6-4 with TRBJ1-2; TRBD1 is a possible D gene (6 bases). V lost 5 bases, J lost 6 bases, and 19 bases lay in between. The CDR3 has 15 amino acids. Germline CDR1 is MRHNA and CDR2 is SNTAGT. This CDR3 reads CASSPDTTGGHGYTF. In nucleotides, the CDR3 is TGTGCCAGCAGTCCAGACACGACAGGAGGGCATGGCTACACCTTC.

The V call is TRBV7-2, the J call TRBJ1-2; 7 nucleotides match TRBD1. This CDR3 spans 15 amino acids. Germline-derived CDR1 and CDR2 are SGHTA and FQGNSA. The junction had 13 bases not matched to a gene; V was cut back by 5 bases and J by 7 bases. The DNA of the CDR3 is TGTGCCAGCAGCCCGTTGGCCAGGGGGGATAGTGGCTACACCTTC. Amino acids: CASSPLARGDSGYTF.

This chain links TRBV30 with TRBJ1-2; TRBD1 aligns across 10 bases. The CDR3 runs to 13 residues. Germline values: CDR1 GTSNPN, CDR2 SVGIG (reference sequence). Losses at the gene ends were 3 bases for V and 7 bases for J; bases not matched to a gene: 5. The CDR3 sequence is CAWRGTGVAGYTF. The CDR3 coding sequence is TGTGCCTGGAGAGGGACAGGGGTTGCTGGCTACACCTTC.